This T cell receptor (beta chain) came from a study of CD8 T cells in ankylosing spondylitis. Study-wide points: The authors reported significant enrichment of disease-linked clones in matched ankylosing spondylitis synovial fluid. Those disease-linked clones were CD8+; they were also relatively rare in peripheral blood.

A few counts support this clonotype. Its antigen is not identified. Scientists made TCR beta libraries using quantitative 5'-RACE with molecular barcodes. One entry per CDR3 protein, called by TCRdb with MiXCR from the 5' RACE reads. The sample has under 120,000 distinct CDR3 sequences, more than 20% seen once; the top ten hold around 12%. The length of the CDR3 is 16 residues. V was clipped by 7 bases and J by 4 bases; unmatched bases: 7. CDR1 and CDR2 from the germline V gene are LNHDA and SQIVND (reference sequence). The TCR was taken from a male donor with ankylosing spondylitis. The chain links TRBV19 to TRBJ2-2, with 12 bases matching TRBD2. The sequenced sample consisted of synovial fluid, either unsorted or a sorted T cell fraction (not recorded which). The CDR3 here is CASTLGGLAGTGELFF. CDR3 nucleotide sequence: TGTGCCAGTACCCTTGGGGGACTAGCGGGCACCGGGGAGCTGTTTTTT.